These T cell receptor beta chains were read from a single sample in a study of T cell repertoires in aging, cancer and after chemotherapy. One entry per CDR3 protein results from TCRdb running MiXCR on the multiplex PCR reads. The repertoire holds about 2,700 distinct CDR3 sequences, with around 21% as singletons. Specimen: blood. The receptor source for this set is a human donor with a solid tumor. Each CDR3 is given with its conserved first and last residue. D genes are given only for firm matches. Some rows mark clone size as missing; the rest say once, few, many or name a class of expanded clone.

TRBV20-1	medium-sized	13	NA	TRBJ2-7	TGCAGTGCTAGTGGCTCCCTGACGGGCGAGCAGTACTTC	CSASGSLTGEQYF
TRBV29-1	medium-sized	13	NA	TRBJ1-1	TGCAGCGTGATGAGGCCCCTAAGTACTGAAGCTTTCTTT	CSVMRPLSTEAFF
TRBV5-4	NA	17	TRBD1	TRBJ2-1	TGTGCCAGCAGCCCCTCCCCCGGACAGGAGGCCTACAATGAGCAGTTCTTC	CASSPSPGQEAYNEQFF
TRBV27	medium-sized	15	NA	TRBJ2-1	TGTGCCAGCAGTTTATCTTCTAGTGCTCACAATGAGCAGTTCTTC	CASSLSSSAHNEQFF
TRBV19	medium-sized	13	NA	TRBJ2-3	TGTGCCAGTAGTACCACTAGCACAGATACGCAGTATTTT	CASSTTSTDTQYF
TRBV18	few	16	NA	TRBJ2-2	TGTGCCAGCTCACTACCCGGGATGTCCAACACCGGGGAGCTGTTTTTT	CASSLPGMSNTGELFF
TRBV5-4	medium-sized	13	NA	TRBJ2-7	TGTGCCAGCAGCTTAGGACAGTACTACGAGCAGTACTTC	CASSLGQYYEQYF
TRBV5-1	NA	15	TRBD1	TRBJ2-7	TGCGCCAGCAGCCCGCGGACAGGGAGCTCCTACGAGCAGTACTTC	CASSPRTGSSYEQYF
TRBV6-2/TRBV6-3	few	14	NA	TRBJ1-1	TGTGCCAGTAAAAACAGCTTCATGAACACTGAAGCTTTCTTT	CASKNSFMNTEAFF
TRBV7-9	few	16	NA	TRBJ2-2	TGTGCCAGCAGCTTAGCTTTGGAGGGTATCACCGGGGAGCTGTTTTTT	CASSLALEGITGELFF
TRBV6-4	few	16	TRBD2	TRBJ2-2	TGTGCCAGCAGTGACTCGCAGCGGGAAGGCACCGGGGAGCTGTTTTTT	CASSDSQREGTGELFF
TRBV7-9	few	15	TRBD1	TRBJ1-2	TGTGCCAGCAGCCAACCGGGACAGGGGAACTATGGCTACACCTTC	CASSQPGQGNYGYTF
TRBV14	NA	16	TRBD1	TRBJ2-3	TGTGCCAGCAGCGCCCTTGGCAGGGGGCAAGGAGATACGCAGTATTTT	CASSALGRGQGDTQYF
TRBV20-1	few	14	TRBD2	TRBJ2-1	TGCAGTGCGACCGGGACTAGAGTTCTAGGTGAGCAGTTCTTC	CSATGTRVLGEQFF
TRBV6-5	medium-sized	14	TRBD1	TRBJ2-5	TGTGCCAGCAGTGGACAGGGGGCGGGGGAGACCCAGTACTTC	CASSGQGAGETQYF
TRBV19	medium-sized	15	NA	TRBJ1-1	TGTGCCAGTAGTACCTCCACAGGGTATGGCACTGAAGCTTTCTTT	CASSTSTGYGTEAFF
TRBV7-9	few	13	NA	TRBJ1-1	TGTGCCAGCAGCCACACCGTAGATTCTGAAGCTTTCTTT	CASSHTVDSEAFF
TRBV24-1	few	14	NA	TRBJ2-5	TGTGCCACCAGTGATTTGGGCCAGCAAGAGACCCAGTACTTC	CATSDLGQQETQYF
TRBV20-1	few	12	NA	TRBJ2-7	TGCAGTGCTAACCGTAATTCTTACGAGCAGTACTTC	CSANRNSYEQYF
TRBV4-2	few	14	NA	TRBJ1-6	TGTGCCAGCAGCCCGGGCCATAACAATTCACCCCTCCACTTT	CASSPGHNNSPLHF
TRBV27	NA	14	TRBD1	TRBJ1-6	TGTGCCAGCAGTCTCTGGACAGGGACCTCACCCCTCCACTTT	CASSLWTGTSPLHF
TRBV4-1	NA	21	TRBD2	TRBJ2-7	TGCGCCAGCAGCCAAGCCGACCTCCGCAGGCTGACTAGCGGCAAAAACTACGAGCAGTACTTC	CASSQADLRRLTSGKNYEQYF
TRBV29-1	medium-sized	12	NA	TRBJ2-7	TGCAGCGTTGAAGATCGGGGGCCCGAGCAGTACTTC	CSVEDRGPEQYF
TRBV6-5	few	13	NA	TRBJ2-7	TGTGCCAGCAGTTACTCCCAGCGGAACGAGCAGTACTTC	CASSYSQRNEQYF
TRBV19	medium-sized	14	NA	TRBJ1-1	TGTGCCAGTAGGCCAAGGACGGATAACACTGAAGCTTTCTTT	CASRPRTDNTEAFF
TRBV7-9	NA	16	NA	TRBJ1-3	TGTGCCAGCAGCCCAATGAAGAGGCACTCTGGAAACACCATATATTTT	CASSPMKRHSGNTIYF
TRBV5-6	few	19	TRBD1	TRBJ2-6	TGTGCCAGCAGCCCGCCCTGGGGACAGGGGGCAAGGGGGGCCAACGTCCTGACTTTC	CASSPPWGQGARGANVLTF
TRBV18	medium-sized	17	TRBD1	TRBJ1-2	TGTGCCAGCTCACCTTCCGACAGGGGGATAGGCTCTAACGGCTACACCTTC	CASSPSDRGIGSNGYTF
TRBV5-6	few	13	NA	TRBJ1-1	TGTGCCAGCGCCAAGTGGCAGGCCGTTGAAGCTTTCTTT	CASAKWQAVEAFF
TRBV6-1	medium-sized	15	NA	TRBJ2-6	TGTGCCAGCAGTGAAGCGGGGGCTGGGGCCAACGTCCTGACTTTC	CASSEAGAGANVLTF
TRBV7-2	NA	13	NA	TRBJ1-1	TGTGCCAGCGCCCGGGGGTTGGACACTGAAGCTTTCTTT	CASARGLDTEAFF
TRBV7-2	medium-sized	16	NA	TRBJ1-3	TGTGCCAGCAGCTTAACCGGGGGTGCCTCTGGAAACACCATATATTTT	CASSLTGGASGNTIYF
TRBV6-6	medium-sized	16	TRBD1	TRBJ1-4	TGTGCCAGCAGTTACCCTAAGACAGGGGCTAATGAAAAACTGTTTTTT	CASSYPKTGANEKLFF
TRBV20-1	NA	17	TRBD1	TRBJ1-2	TGCAGTGCTAGCCAGGGGGGCAGATCATCGATGTTTTATGGCTACACCTTC	CSASQGGRSSMFYGYTF
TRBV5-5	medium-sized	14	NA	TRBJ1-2	TGTGCCAGCAGCCCCAGGGACATCGGGTATGGCTACACCTTC	CASSPRDIGYGYTF
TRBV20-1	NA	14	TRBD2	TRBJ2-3	TGCAGTGCTCGACTAGCGGGGGGTACGGATACGCAGTATTTT	CSARLAGGTDTQYF
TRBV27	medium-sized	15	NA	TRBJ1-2	TGTGCCAGCAGTTTATCTTCAGGGGCGCGGTATGGCTACACCTTC	CASSLSSGARYGYTF
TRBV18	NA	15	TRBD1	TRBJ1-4	TGTGCCAGCTCATCCACAGGGGACGATAATGAAAAACTGTTTTTT	CASSSTGDDNEKLFF
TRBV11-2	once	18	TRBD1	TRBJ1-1	TGTGCCAGCAGCTTAGATGGAACCACAGGGGTCGGGAACACTGAAGCTTTCTTT	CASSLDGTTGVGNTEAFF
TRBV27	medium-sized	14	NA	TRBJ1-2	TGTGCCAGCAGTTCGGGGGTGGGGCTAGGAGGCTACACCTTC	CASSSGVGLGGYTF
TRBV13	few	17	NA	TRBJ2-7	TGTGCCAGCAGCCCGCCGTCCGTGGGGGGTGTCTCCTACGAGCAGTACTTC	CASSPPSVGGVSYEQYF
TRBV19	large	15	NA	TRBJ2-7	TGTGCCAGTAGTACCGAGATTAACAGATACTACGAGCAGTACTTC	CASSTEINRYYEQYF
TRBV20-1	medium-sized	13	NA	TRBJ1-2	TGCAGTGCTAGCCGGGGTGGGGGCGACGGCTACACCTTC	CSASRGGGDGYTF
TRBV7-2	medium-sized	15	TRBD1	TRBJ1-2	TGTGCCAGCAGCTTTACAGGGGGCGGAAACTATGGCTACACCTTC	CASSFTGGGNYGYTF
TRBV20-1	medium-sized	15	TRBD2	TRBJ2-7	TGCAGTGCTCCCCCCCGGACTAGCGAGATCGACGAGCAGTACTTC	CSAPPRTSEIDEQYF
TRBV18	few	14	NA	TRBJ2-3	TGTGCCAGCTCACCCCCGGTCGGCACAGATACGCAGTATTTT	CASSPPVGTDTQYF
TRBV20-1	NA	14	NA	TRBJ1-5	TGCAGTGCTAGCGGGAGGACGAGCAATCAGCCCCAGCATTTT	CSASGRTSNQPQHF
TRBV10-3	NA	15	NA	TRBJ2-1	TGTGCCATCAGTGAAAGGTGGCCCTCCTACAATGAGCAGTTCTTC	CAISERWPSYNEQFF